Reported below is one T cell receptor beta chain. Germline CDR1 ENHRY, CDR2 SYGVKD. Trimming removed 6 bases at V and 8 bases at J, with 8 bases between. CDR3 size: 11 residues. Treatment in this sample: roughly 18 received Ad26.COV2.S at low or high dose, single or two shots; several received placebo; per-sample allocation not given. Collection of the samples took place on day 63 after the first injection of vaccine or placebo. The data stem from a study of Ad26.COV2.S vaccination and SARS-CoV-2 variants. Profiling relied on immunoSEQ multiplex PCR, and the TCRdb table lists in-frame clones only, not all of them. The repertoire holds about 370,000 clones, over 75% seen once, with 1.5% to 2% in the top ten.

This sample comprised peripheral blood, obtained in a trial of Ad26.COV2.S vaccine versus placebo. The sequence was collected from a person aged 18-65 years who received the Ad26.COV2.S COVID-19 vaccine or a placebo. The V gene is TRBV10-3, the J gene TRBJ1-3; D is possibly TRBD1 (5 bases). The CDR3 DNA reads TGTGCCATCAGGCAGGGAGACACCATATATTTT. Translation gives CAIRQGDTIYF.